The 14 T cell receptor beta chains in this list originate from one sample, sequenced in a study of Graves' ophthalmopathy and Graves' hyperthyroidism. Using RNA transcripts, the TCR beta CDR3 regions were amplified. The first-round RT-PCR employed HTBI primers together with the Qiagen OneStep RT-PCR kit. A multiplex PCR was then performed as the second round. TCRdb fed the multiplex PCR reads into MiXCR, producing one record per CDR3 protein. The data hold about 210,000 distinct CDR3 sequences, with less than 30% observed a single time. The sequenced material came from peripheral blood. All receptors derive from a man aged 45-60 years with Graves' ophthalmopathy.

A few counts support this clonotype. J is TRBJ1-1 and V is TRBV12-3 or TRBV12-4, with 7 bases aligning to TRBD1. V lost 6 bases, J lost 0 bases, and 4 bases stayed unmatched. The CDR3 loop spans 14 amino acids. CDR3 protein: CASRDRSMNTEAFF. The CDR3 DNA follows: TGTGCCAGCAGGGACAGGAGCATGAACACTGAAGCTTTCTTT.

This clonotype occurred many times. This rearrangement joins TRBV5-1 to TRBJ1-6; D is possibly TRBD1 (6 bases). The V end lost 0 bases, the J end lost 2 bases, and 18 bases lay between the germline ends. Germline V gives CDR1 SGHRS, CDR2 YFSETQ. The CDR3 extends over 19 amino acids. The CDR3 reads CASSLAPKGQTAYNSPLHF. In DNA form, the CDR3 reads TGCGCCAGCAGCTTGGCACCGAAAGGACAGACAGCCTATAATTCACCCCTCCACTTT.

There are many counts of this clonotype. The V and J genes are TRBV5-5 and TRBJ2-7; TRBD2 agrees at 7 bases. The V gene end was trimmed by 2 bases and the J gene end by 6 bases; junction bases not matched to a gene: 14. The CDR3 is 16 residues long. Germline assignment: CDR1 SGHKS and CDR2 YYEKEE (reference sequence). Here the CDR3 DNA reads TGTGCCAGCAGCTTAGGCCCCCATCGCGAGCGGGGCGAGCAGTACTTC. It specifies CASSLGPHRERGEQYF.

This rearrangement joins TRBV5-6 to TRBJ2-7; D might be TRBD1 (5 bases). Germline V lookup: CDR1 SGHDT, CDR2 YYEEEE. The length of the CDR3 is 14 residues. V gave up 0 bases and J gave up 0 bases, with 7 bases separating them. The CDR3 DNA follows: TGTGCCAGCAGCTTGGGAAGGGGCTCCTACGAGCAGTACTTC. Amino acid sequence: CASSLGRGSYEQYF.

The chain couples TRBV12-3 or TRBV12-4 to TRBJ1-2; maybe TRBD1 (5 bases). CDR3 length equals 12 residues. Trimming took off 6 bases at V and 10 bases at J, with 15 bases between the two ends. As DNA, the CDR3 is TGTGCCAGCAGCCACGACAGATCTCTCTACACCTTC. It encodes CASSHDRSLYTF.

The chain joins TRBV12-3 or TRBV12-4 to TRBJ1-1, with no clear D. CDR3 length equals 12 residues. V shed 6 bases and J shed 10 bases, with 15 bases lying between them. CDR3 in DNA: TGTGCCAGCAGGAGAGACTTGGGAGGAGCTTTCTTT. Amino acids: CASRRDLGGAFF.

This clonotype appeared many times. The V gene is TRBV24-1, the J gene TRBJ1-1; D is uncertain. V was trimmed by 7 bases and J by 11 bases, leaving 10 bases between them. Germline V gives CDR1 KGHDR, CDR2 SFDVKD. The CDR3 consists of 10 residues. The CDR3: CATRQGRAFF. As DNA, the CDR3 is TGTGCCACCAGGCAAGGCCGCGCTTTCTTT.

At least ten counts were recorded for this clonotype. J is TRBJ2-7 and V is TRBV27; D is undetermined. The length of the CDR3 is 15 residues. The V gene lost 3 bases and the J gene lost 3 bases, with 15 bases spanning the gap. Looked up from germline, CDR1 is MNHEY and CDR2 is SMNVEV (reference sequence). CDR3 DNA: TGTGCCAGCAGTTTGGGTGTTATTAGCAGCTACGAGCAGTACTTC. Translating it yields CASSLGVISSYEQYF.

There are many counts of this clonotype. The chain couples TRBV19 to TRBJ2-4; 7 nucleotides align to TRBD1. The CDR3 sequence is 13 residues long. Germline assignment: CDR1 LNHDA and CDR2 SQIVND (reference sequence). V dropped 0 bases and J dropped 11; count of bases not matched to a gene: 4. The CDR3 loop is CASSIDRDSLQYF. The CDR3 nucleotides read TGTGCCAGTAGTATAGACCGGGACAGTCTTCAGTACTTC.

This clonotype was detected ten times or more. The chain's CDR3 is CASSQGTGIAGELFF. DNA for the CDR3: TGTGCCAGCAGCCAAGGGACAGGGATTGCTGGGGAGCTGTTTTTT. This sequence joins TRBV14 and TRBJ2-2; TRBD1 aligns across 8 bases. The CDR3 covers 15 residues. V shed 1 base, J shed 8 bases, and the junction held 6 bases outside the gene matches. CDR1 is SGHDN, CDR2 FVKESK, per germline.

This clonotype was observed at least ten times. This rearrangement joins TRBV7-8 to TRBJ2-7; D might be TRBD1 (6 bases). Trimming left V 4 bases short and J 3 bases short, with 10 bases between. From germline, CDR1 is SGHVS and CDR2 FQNEAQ. This CDR3 comprises 13 residues. The CDR3 region has the DNA TGTGCCAGCAGCTCTGAGACAGGCTACGAGCAGTACTTC. This encodes CASSSETGYEQYF.

This clonotype was recorded many times. The chain uses TRBV7-9 and TRBJ2-7; tentatively, D is TRBD1 (6 bases). V gave up 2 bases and J gave up 2 bases, with 10 bases separating them. The CDR3 consists of 14 residues. Germline V gives CDR1 SEHNR, CDR2 FQNEAQ (reference sequence). The CDR3 DNA follows: TGTGCCAGCAGCTTACCCGGACAGACCTACGAGCAGTACTTC. Residues: CASSLPGQTYEQYF. Drawing the rest from reference TRBV7-9 and TRBJ2-7, the complete variable domain is DTGVSQNPRHKITKRGQNVTFRCDPISEHNRLYWYRQTLGQGPEFLTYFQNEAQLEKSRLLSDRFSAERPKGSFSTLEIQRTEQGDSAMYLCASSLPGQTYEQYFGPGTRLTVT.

This chain connects TRBV12-3 or TRBV12-4 to TRBJ1-5, with D possibly being TRBD1 (6 bases). This CDR3 is built from 13 residues. With 4 bases removed from V and 5 bases from J, the gap between germline ends came to 9 bases. CDR3 in amino acids: CASSSSGDQPQHF. In DNA, the CDR3 is TGTGCCAGCAGTTCGTCAGGGGATCAGCCCCAGCATTTT.

This chain joins TRBV6-2 or TRBV6-3 and TRBJ1-5; D is unclear. CDR3 length equals 15 residues. V was clipped by 5 bases and J by 6 bases, with 17 bases between them. Germline loops: CDR1 MNHEY, CDR2 SVGEGT. Written as DNA, the CDR3 is TGTGCCAGCAGTCAACCTACAGTCTACGGTCAGCCCCAGCATTTT. Translating it yields CASSQPTVYGQPQHF.